The T cell receptor beta chain under discussion was sequenced for a study of OX40 agonist ivuxolimab in advanced cancers. Study at large: A mean age of around 63 years, range about 20 to 79, was recorded, and 80% to 90% were male. Study-wide points: CD4+ and CD8+ blood T cells expanded clonally by week 6 at 0.1 to 3.0 mg/kg.

Comment on this clone: Its target is not known.

With 5 bases clipped from V and 5 bases from J, the junction kept 12 bases outside the gene matches. Per germline, CDR1 SGHDT and CDR2 YYEEEE. The CDR3 runs 16 residues. Sequenced by immunoSEQ multiplex PCR; TCRdb stores in-frame clones only, minus some. The sample lists around 70,000 clones, about nine tenths seen once, with 2% to 2.5% in the top ten. The origin of this receptor is an adult with an advanced solid tumor such as melanoma, head and neck, liver or kidney cancer. Material: CD4+ or CD8+ T cells sorted from blood, obtained in a trial of the OX40 agonist ivuxolimab. The chain is built from TRBV5-6 and TRBJ2-3; 9 positions match TRBD2. CDR3 protein: CASSSYSGRPGDTQYF. Here the CDR3 DNA reads TGTGCCAGCAGTTCATATAGCGGGAGACCTGGAGATACGCAGTATTTT.